The T cell receptor beta chain under discussion was sequenced for a study of T cell responses to AZD1222 COVID-19 vaccine. Study-level points and caveats: Nearly half of the spike-specific TCRs reportedly recognize variant regions that carry no mutations. Spike-specific TCR breadth and depth rose after two AZD1222 doses. None of the repertoires were sampled until the peak T cell response had passed. Among the donors, most were white British and more were female, and clonal diversity was possibly underestimated.

Repertoires were generated with immunoSEQ multiplex PCR, while TCRdb's copy carries only in-frame clones and drops some. The sample records about 140,000 clones, 75% to 90% being singletons. The trim removed 0 bases at V and 7 bases at J, leaving 5 bases unmatched. Germline CDR1 reads SGHDT; CDR2 reads YYEEEE. The CDR3 runs to 14 residues. Concerning this clone itself: Its antigen remains unknown.

The specimen was peripheral blood, collected on day 0 of AZD1222 vaccination. This TCR derives from an adult in good health. This chain joins TRBV5-6 and TRBJ1-2, with 8 bases matching TRBD1. CDR3 region: CASSLAGTGTGYTF. The CDR3 DNA sequence: TGTGCCAGCAGCTTGGCCGGGACAGGTACTGGCTACACCTTC. Full variable domain (missing parts from reference TRBV5-6 and TRBJ1-2): DAGVTQSPTHLIKTRGQQVTLRCSPKSGHDTVSWYQQALGQGPQFIFQYYEEEERQRGNFPDRFSGHQFPNYSSELNVNALLLGDSALYLCASSLAGTGTGYTFGSGTRLTVV.